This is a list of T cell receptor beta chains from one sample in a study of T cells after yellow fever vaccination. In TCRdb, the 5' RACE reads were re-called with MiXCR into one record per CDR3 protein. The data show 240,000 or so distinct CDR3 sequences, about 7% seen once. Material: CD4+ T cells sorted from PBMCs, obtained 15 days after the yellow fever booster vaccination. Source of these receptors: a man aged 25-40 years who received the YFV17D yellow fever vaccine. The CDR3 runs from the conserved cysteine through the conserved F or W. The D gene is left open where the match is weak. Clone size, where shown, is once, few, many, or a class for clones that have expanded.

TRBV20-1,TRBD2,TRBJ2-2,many,CSASGLAGHTGELFF,TGCAGTGCTAGTGGCCTAGCGGGTCACACCGGGGAGCTGTTTTTT
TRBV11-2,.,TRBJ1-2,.,CASTPAGPGYGYTF,TGTGCCAGCACACCCGCCGGTCCCGGCTATGGCTACACCTTC
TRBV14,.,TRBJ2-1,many,CASSQEPWESYEQFF,TGTGCCAGCAGCCAAGAGCCCTGGGAGTCATATGAGCAGTTCTTC
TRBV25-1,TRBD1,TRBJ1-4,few,CASRQTGQSEKLFF,TGTGCCAGCAGACAAACGGGACAGTCCGAAAAACTGTTTTTT
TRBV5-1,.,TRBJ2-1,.,CASSLDRLNNEQFF,TGCGCCAGCAGCTTGGACAGGCTTAATAATGAGCAGTTCTTC
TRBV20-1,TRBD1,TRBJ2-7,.,CSAQPAHRGRHAYF,TGCAGTGCTCAACCCGCCCACAGGGGCCGCCACGCGTACTTC
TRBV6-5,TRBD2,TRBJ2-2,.,CASSYPSGTRNTGELFF,TGTGCCAGCAGTTACCCTTCCGGGACTAGGAACACCGGGGAGCTGTTTTTT
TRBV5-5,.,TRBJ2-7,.,CASSLGYRAYEQYF,TGTGCCAGCAGCTTGGGCTACAGGGCTTACGAGCAGTACTTC
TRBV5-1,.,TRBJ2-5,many,CASRTSGQLETQYF,TGCGCCAGCAGGACCTCTGGACAGTTGGAGACCCAGTACTTC
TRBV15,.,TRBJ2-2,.,CATSRVRDKNTGELFF,TGTGCCACCAGCAGAGTTCGGGACAAGAACACCGGGGAGCTGTTTTTT
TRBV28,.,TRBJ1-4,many,CASKTTGAYWEKLFF,TGTGCCAGCAAAACCACGGGGGCTTACTGGGAAAAACTGTTTTTT
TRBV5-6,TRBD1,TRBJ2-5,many,CASKSGTGKLSQETQYF,TGTGCCAGCAAGTCCGGGACAGGGAAATTGAGCCAAGAGACCCAGTACTTC
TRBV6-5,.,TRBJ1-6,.,CASSYDGRSYNSPLHF,TGTGCCAGCAGTTACGACGGGCGCTCCTATAATTCACCCCTCCACTTT
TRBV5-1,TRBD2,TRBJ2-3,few,CASSSSGRASVDTQYF,TGCGCCAGCAGTTCGAGCGGGAGGGCCTCGGTAGATACGCAGTATTTT
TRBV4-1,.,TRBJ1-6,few,CASSQWTFNSPLHF,TGCGCCAGCAGCCAATGGACCTTTAATTCACCCCTCCACTTT
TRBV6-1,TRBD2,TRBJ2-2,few,CAGTSPNTGELFF,TGTGCCGGGACTAGCCCAAACACCGGGGAGCTGTTTTTT
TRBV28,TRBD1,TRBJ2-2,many,CASSPRGQGYTGELFF,TGTGCCAGCAGCCCTCGGGGACAGGGTTACACCGGGGAGCTGTTTTTT
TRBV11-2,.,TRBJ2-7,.,CASSLDLARPYEQYF,TGTGCCAGCAGCTTAGATTTAGCCAGACCCTACGAGCAGTACTTC
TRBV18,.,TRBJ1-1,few,CASSPNREIGNTEAFF,TGTGCCAGCTCACCGAACAGGGAGATTGGGAACACTGAAGCTTTCTTT
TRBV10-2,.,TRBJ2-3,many,CASSEGVLPDTQYF,TGCGCCAGCAGTGAGGGTGTATTACCTGATACGCAGTATTTT
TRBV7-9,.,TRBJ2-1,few,CASSLGHPGHEQFF,TGTGCCAGCAGCTTAGGGCACCCAGGCCATGAGCAGTTCTTC
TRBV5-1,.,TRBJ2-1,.,CASSPEGGSYNEQFF,TGCGCCAGCAGCCCGGAAGGGGGCTCCTACAATGAGCAGTTCTTC
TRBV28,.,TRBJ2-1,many,CASSSGAGRGNEQFF,TGTGCCAGCTCCTCGGGGGCGGGACGGGGGAATGAGCAGTTCTTC
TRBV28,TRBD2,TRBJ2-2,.,CASSLSGWGLAGASGELFF,TGTGCCAGCAGTTTATCTGGGTGGGGACTAGCGGGAGCTTCGGGGGAGCTGTTTTTT
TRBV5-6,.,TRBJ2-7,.,CASSPTRLSSYEQYF,TGTGCCAGCAGCCCGACGAGACTGAGCTCCTACGAGCAGTACTTC
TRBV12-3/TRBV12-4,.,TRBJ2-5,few,CASSPTGKGETQYF,TGTGCCAGCAGCCCCACAGGGAAGGGCGAGACCCAGTACTTC
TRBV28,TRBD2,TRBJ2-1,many,CASSPPKPGTSGRANEQFF,TGTGCCAGCAGCCCACCGAAACCCGGGACTAGCGGGAGGGCCAATGAGCAGTTCTTC
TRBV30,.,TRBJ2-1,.,CAWNPTGPPYNEQFF,TGTGCCTGGAACCCGACAGGTCCCCCCTACAATGAGCAGTTCTTC
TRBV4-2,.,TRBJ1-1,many,CASSQTGWGLSIALSNTEAFF,TGTGCCAGCAGCCAAACAGGGTGGGGTCTCTCTATTGCACTCTCGAACACTGAAGCTTTCTTT
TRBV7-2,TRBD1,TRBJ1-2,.,CASSLTPTQGQYGYTF,TGTGCCAGCAGCTTAACCCCCACACAGGGGCAATATGGCTACACCTTC
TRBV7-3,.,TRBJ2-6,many,CASSHSSGANVLTF,TGTGCCAGCAGCCATAGCTCTGGGGCCAACGTCCTGACTTTC
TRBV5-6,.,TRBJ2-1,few,CASSSPPRVNEQFF,TGTGCCAGCAGCTCCCCCCCTCGGGTCAATGAGCAGTTCTTC
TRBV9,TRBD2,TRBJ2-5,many,CASSSSGSSSETQYF,TGTGCCAGCAGTAGTAGCGGGAGTTCTTCGGAGACCCAGTACTTC
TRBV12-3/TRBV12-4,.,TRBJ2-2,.,CASRNTGRAGELFF,TGTGCCAGCCGCAATACCGGGAGAGCCGGGGAGCTGTTTTTT
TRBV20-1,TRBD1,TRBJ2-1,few,CSASAPQGAAYNEQFF,TGCAGTGCTAGCGCCCCACAGGGGGCAGCCTACAATGAGCAGTTCTTC
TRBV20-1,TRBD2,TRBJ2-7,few,CSAMRTSGSYEQYF,TGCAGTGCTATGCGGACTAGCGGCTCCTACGAGCAGTACTTC
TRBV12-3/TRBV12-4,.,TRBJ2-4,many,CASMGQGPNIQYF,TGTGCCAGCATGGGTCAGGGCCCAAACATTCAGTACTTC
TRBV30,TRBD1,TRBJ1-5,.,CAWSNGRDSHQPQHF,TGTGCCTGGAGTAACGGCCGGGACAGCCATCAGCCCCAGCATTTT
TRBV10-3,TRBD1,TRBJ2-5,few,CAISDSRDRATQETQYF,TGTGCCATCAGTGATTCGAGGGACAGGGCAACCCAAGAGACCCAGTACTTC
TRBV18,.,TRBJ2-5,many,CASSPRVAVEETQYF,TGTGCCAGCTCACCACGGGTTGCGGTCGAAGAGACCCAGTACTTC
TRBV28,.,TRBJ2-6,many,CASSTSGQPGANVLTF,TGTGCCAGCAGTACCTCCGGTCAACCTGGGGCCAACGTCCTGACTTTC
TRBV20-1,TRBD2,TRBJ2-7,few,CSAGGLAGDYEQYF,TGCAGTGCTGGAGGACTAGCGGGAGACTACGAGCAGTACTTC
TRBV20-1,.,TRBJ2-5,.,CSARVGYLETQYF,TGCAGTGCTAGAGTGGGTTACTTAGAGACCCAGTACTTC
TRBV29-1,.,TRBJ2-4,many,CSGLGIAKNIQYF,TGCAGCGGACTCGGGATAGCCAAAAACATTCAGTACTTC
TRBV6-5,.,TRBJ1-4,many,CASSGENEKLFF,TGTGCCAGCAGCGGAGAGAATGAAAAACTGTTTTTT
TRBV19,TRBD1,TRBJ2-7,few,CASSAGTANSYEQYF,TGTGCCAGTAGTGCTGGGACAGCGAACTCCTACGAGCAGTACTTC